One sample yielded the 16 T cell receptor beta chains listed below, sequenced in a study of molecular identifiers for immune sequencing clone quantification. Via MiXCR, TCRdb re-called the PCR reads, giving one row per CDR3 protein. There are around 480,000 distinct CDR3 sequences in the sample; about 25% occur only once, and roughly 0.77% lies in the top ten. The sequencing input was naive CD8+ T cells from blood, with Jurkat cell RNA spiked in. Sample subset: FACS-sorted CD8+CD4-CCR7+CD45RA+ naive T cells. These receptors all stem from a human donor in good health. Some libraries in this study had Jurkat cell RNA spiked in.

There are a few counts of this clonotype. Here the CDR3 omits its conserved ending phenylalanine or tryptophan, so a read error is the likely source. Here the CDR3 DNA reads TGCGCCAGCAGCCCGGAGGTCGTCCGCCTCCAACTCTCCTACGAGCAGTACCTC. Translating it yields CASSPEVVRLQLSYEQYL. The gene calls are TRBV4-3 and TRBJ2-7, with TRBD2 as a possible D gene (5 bases). The ends were cut back, 4 bases at V and 0 bases at J, with 22 bases in the middle. The germline gives CDR1 LGHNA, CDR2 YSLEER. The CDR3 has 18 residues.

About this clonotype: A much larger clone is a single base away; this may be a read error. The gene calls are TRBV28 and TRBJ2-7; D not resolved. V shed 8 bases and J shed 2 bases, with 13 bases lying between them. The germline V gene has CDR1 MDHEN and CDR2 SYDVKM. The CDR3 extends over 13 amino acids. The CDR3 spells CASGSRKAYEQYF. The CDR3 DNA reads as TGTGCCAGCGGTTCCCGTAAGGCCTACGAGCAGTACTTC.

This chain uses TRBV5-1 with TRBJ2-7; D tentatively reads TRBD1 or TRBD2 (5 bases each). The CDR3 consists of 14 residues. Germline assignment: CDR1 SGHRS and CDR2 YFSETQ. Trimming took off 4 bases at V and 1 base at J, with 12 bases between the two ends. The CDR3 reads CASSTRTRSYEQYF. The CDR3 nucleotides are TGCGCCAGCAGCACTAGGACAAGGTCCTACGAGCAGTACTTC.

The CDR3 protein is CASSVYPGQGQIQKDNEQFF. Written as DNA, the CDR3 is TGTGCCAGCAGCGTCTATCCGGGCCAGGGCCAGATCCAAAAGGACAATGAGCAGTTCTTC. This chain connects TRBV11-2 to TRBJ2-1, with a tentative D call TRBD1 (5 bases). CDR1 and CDR2 (germline): SGHAT, FQNNGV. Trimming removed 5 bases at V and 5 bases at J, with 31 bases between. The CDR3 loop spans 20 amino acids.

This clonotype was counted only a few times. The chain is built from TRBV6-6 and TRBJ1-2; D possibly corresponds to TRBD1 (5 bases). The CDR3 length is 15 residues. Germline loops: CDR1 MNHNY, CDR2 SVGAGI (reference sequence). The V gene lost 0 bases and the J gene lost 3 bases, with 11 bases spanning the gap. The CDR3: CASSYSSGLYYGYTF. The CDR3 nucleotides are TGTGCCAGCAGTTACTCATCAGGGCTTTACTATGGCTACACCTTC.

This chain uses TRBV20-1 with TRBJ1-5; TRBD1 agrees at 9 bases. CDR3 length: 18 amino acids. CDR1 and CDR2 (germline): DFQATT, SNEGSKA (reference sequence). Germline trimming cut 0 bases from V and 0 bases from J; bases unmatched to any gene: 9. The CDR3 DNA reads TGCAGTGCTAGAGATCTGGACAGGGGACTTTATAGCAATCAGCCCCAGCATTTT. This gives the protein CSARDLDRGLYSNQPQHF.

This clonotype was counted a single time. A much larger clone sits a single nucleotide away, making a read error possible. The chain combines TRBV7-6 with TRBJ1-1; D is unresolved. CDR1 and CDR2 (germline): SGHVS, FNYEAQ. The CDR3 totals 13 residues. CDR3 region: CASSRGVNTETFF. Here the CDR3 DNA reads TGTGCCAGCAGCCGCGGGGTTAACACTGAAACTTTCTTT.

This clonotype occurred a few times. This rearrangement joins TRBV12-3 or TRBV12-4 to TRBJ2-2; possibly TRBD1 or TRBD2 for D (6 bases each). Trimming pared 10 bases from V and 0 bases from J, leaving 12 bases between. The CDR3 extends over 14 amino acids. The CDR3 protein is CATTEGANTGELFF. DNA of the CDR3: TGTGCCACCACGGAGGGGGCGAACACCGGGGAGCTGTTTTTT.

This clonotype was detected a few times. The rearrangement uses TRBV3-1 and TRBJ1-2; 10 nucleotides align to TRBD1. CDR3 size: 16 residues. Germline trimming cut 0 bases from V and 6 bases from J; bases unmatched to any gene: 7. CDR1 and CDR2 (germline): LGHDT, YNNKEL (reference sequence). Here the CDR3 reads CASSQERGQGSHGYTF. The CDR3 DNA is TGTGCCAGCAGCCAAGAAAGGGGACAGGGGAGTCATGGCTACACCTTC.

This clonotype was found many times. The chain links TRBV4-1 to TRBJ2-3, with 11 bases lining up with TRBD2. Trimming cost V 4 bases and J 2 bases; bases outside gene matches: 11. The CDR3 has 18 amino acids. From germline, CDR1 is MGHRA and CDR2 YSYEKL. CDR3 coding DNA: TGCGCCAGCAGCCTCTACGCCGGGACTAGCGGAAACACAGATACGCAGTATTTT. Translated, it gives CASSLYAGTSGNTDTQYF.

The rearrangement uses TRBV5-3 and TRBJ2-5; 14 bases are a match to TRBD2. TRBV5-3 is recorded as an ORF, its role being uncertain. This CDR3 is 18 amino acids long. Trimming cost V 8 bases and J 1 base; bases outside gene matches: 13. The CDR3 DNA is TGTGCCAGCAGCCCGTCCGGACTAGCGGGGGGAATCCAAGAGACCCAGTACTTC. It translates to CASSPSGLAGGIQETQYF.

CDR3 nucleotides: TGTGCCAGCAGCGCCCGGGAAGAGCATGGAGATACGCAGTATTTT. Protein: CASSAREEHGDTQYF. This chain connects TRBV13 to TRBJ2-3, with a tentative D call TRBD2 (5 bases). Germline V lookup: CDR1 PRHDT, CDR2 FYEKMQ (reference sequence). Trimming removed 5 bases from V and 5 bases from J, with 17 bases in between. The CDR3 covers 15 residues. The whole variable domain, remainder taken from reference TRBV13 and TRBJ2-3, is AAGVIQSPRHLIKEKRETATLKCYPIPRHDTVYWYQQGPGQDPQFLISFYEKMQSDKGSIPDRFSAQQFSDYHSELNMSSLELGDSALYFCASSAREEHGDTQYFGPGTRLTVL.

For this clonotype: This is likely a read error, given that the CDR3 carries no conserved phenylalanine or tryptophan at its end. The chain joins TRBV12-3 or TRBV12-4 to TRBJ2-1; 10 positions match TRBD2. Losses at the gene ends were 2 bases for V and 3 bases for J; bases not matched to a gene: 1. The CDR3 runs to 15 residues. The CDR3, as DNA: TGTGCCAGCAGTTTACTAGCGGGAGACTACAATGAGCAGTTCTCC. Translated: CASSLLAGDYNEQFS.

This clonotype has at least ten counts. The gene calls are TRBV5-1 and TRBJ2-3; no clear D. The CDR3 sequence is 14 residues long. Germline V lookup: CDR1 SGHRS, CDR2 YFSETQ. The V end lost 0 bases, the J end lost 6 bases, and 11 bases lay between the germline ends. For the CDR3, the DNA is TGCGCCAGCAGCTTGGATGATACCGCGGATACGCAGTATTTT. Its translation: CASSLDDTADTQYF.

This clonotype occurred many times. This rearrangement joins TRBV7-9 to TRBJ1-2; D remains unclear. The CDR3 consists of 14 residues. Between the trimmed V and J ends, which lost 6 bases and 1 base, there was a span of 12 bases. Germline V gene data show CDR1 as SEHNR and CDR2 as FQNEAQ (reference sequence). Here the CDR3 reads CASSQQPDNYGYTF. CDR3 DNA: TGTGCCAGCAGTCAACAACCTGATAACTATGGCTACACCTTC.

Note on this clonotype: Being one base from a much bigger clone, this may be a read error. The chain joins TRBV28 to TRBJ2-7, with D tentatively TRBD2 (5 bases). In germline, CDR1 is MDHEN, CDR2 SYDVKM. There are 13 residues in the CDR3. This CDR3 is CASEGLNSYEQCF. DNA of the CDR3: TGTGCCAGCGAGGGCCTGAACTCCTACGAGCAGTGCTTC.